Reported below is one T cell receptor (beta chain). Its antigen is currently unknown. Data came from immunoSEQ multiplex PCR; TCRdb stores just in-frame clones and leaves some out. The profile shows 150,000 or so clones, about 81% of them singletons. This specimen comes from a study of T cell responses to AZD1222 COVID-19 vaccine. Germline CDR1 reads SGHNT; CDR2 reads YYREEE (reference sequence). V was clipped by 5 bases and J by 4 bases, with 12 bases between them. This CDR3 comprises 13 residues. General observations from the study: It was only after the peak T cell response that any repertoires were sampled. Increases in Spike-specific TCR breadth and depth were seen after two AZD1222 doses. Nearly half of unique spike-specific TCRs reportedly avoided B.1.351 and B.1.1.7 mutated regions.

Sample: peripheral blood, taken on day 0 of MenACWY control vaccination. The chain combines TRBV5-4 with TRBJ1-1; tentatively, D is TRBD1 (5 bases). The sequence derives from an adult in good health. DNA for the CDR3: TGTGCCAGCAGAGACCCGGGGACCACTGAAGCTTTCTTT. Protein sequence: CASRDPGTTEAFF.